This TCR beta chain was captured by sequencing in a study of shared clonotypes between healthy human individuals. Study results and caveats: Rarefaction indicated that sorted-subset sequencing remained incomplete although depth was large. Shared clonotypes: 4.5% to 5% naive CD4, around 3.5% naive CD8, less than 2.5% memory CD4, more than 0.3% memory CD8. Clonotype sharing among donors, it was expected, would be affected by sequencing depth.

With respect to this clone: Antigen: not known.

The assay was immunoSEQ multiplex PCR, and TCRdb's table has in-frame clones only and misses some. The sample has about 1.5 million clones; roughly 98% are singletons. V was shortened by 6 bases and J by 4 bases, with 10 bases between the two germline ends. The germline CDR1 and CDR2 sequences are SGHAT and FQNNGV. The CDR3 runs to 14 residues. The donor population consisted of healthy HIV-negative adults with no recent acute infections or vaccinations. The sequence derives from a man aged 25 to 45 in good health. Sequenced sample: naive CD4+ T cells sorted from blood. Subset described: CD45RA+ positively selected. V and J are TRBV11-2 and TRBJ2-6, with D maybe TRBD2 (5 bases). In DNA, the CDR3 is TGTGCCAGCAGTCTAGCTGGAGGGGCCAACGTCCTGACTTTC. Translation: CASSLAGGANVLTF.